The 4 T cell receptor beta chains reported below all come from one sample, sequenced in a study of T cell responses to AZD1222 COVID-19 vaccine listed by TCRdb under 2021. The library was built by means of the immunoSEQ multiplex PCR assay. TCRdb stores this immuneACCESS table with in-frame sequences only. Part of the clones is absent; in the studies checked, under half of the shortfall reflects unresolved V genes, and no reason is known for the rest. The sample profile shows about 140,000 clones; around 93% of them were found once. The leading ten clones occupy 9.1% of the sample. What this sample's time point label stands for: baseline before first vaccination. The source material was peripheral blood, sampled on day 0 of AZD1222 vaccination. These receptors were taken from an adult in good health.

The J gene is TRBJ2-1, the V gene TRBV5-1; possibly TRBD1 for D (6 bases). Germline assignment: CDR1 SGHRS and CDR2 YFSETQ. CDR3 length: 15 residues. V lost 4 bases and J 7 bases, leaving 18 bases between the germline ends. CDR3 amino acids: CASSGQSGGLNEQFF. The CDR3 nucleotides are TGCGCCAGCAGCGGGCAGAGTGGGGGCTTAAATGAGCAGTTCTTC.

This clone was counted between two and nine times. The chain carries TRBV11-3 and TRBJ1-4, with D possibly matching TRBD1 (5 bases). CDR3 size: 13 residues. The V end lost 2 bases, the J end lost 5 bases, and 6 bases lay between the germline ends. Germline V gene data show CDR1 as SGHNT and CDR2 as YENEEA. The CDR3 region is CASSLWGNEKLFF. In DNA form, the CDR3 reads TGTGCCAGCAGCTTATGGGGGAATGAAAAACTGTTTTTT.

The V gene is TRBV11-3, the J gene TRBJ2-2; no reliable D call. Between the trimmed V and J ends, which lost 5 bases and 4 bases, there was a span of 14 bases. CDR3 length: 15 residues. Germline V gene lookup returns CDR1 SGHNT and CDR2 YENEEA. Here the CDR3 reads CASSPPDPVTGELFF. The CDR3 region has the DNA TGTGCCAGCAGCCCACCGGACCCAGTCACCGGGGAGCTGTTTTTT.

The DNA for the CDR3 is TGTGCCAGCTGCCGGGGAGTAAACTATGGCTACACCTTC. Protein sequence: CASCRGVNYGYTF. The V and J genes are TRBV6-2 or TRBV6-3 and TRBJ1-2; D gene uncertain. V lost 8 bases, J lost 2 bases, and 12 bases lay in between. Germline V gives CDR1 MNHEY, CDR2 SVGEGT. This CDR3 has 13 amino acids.